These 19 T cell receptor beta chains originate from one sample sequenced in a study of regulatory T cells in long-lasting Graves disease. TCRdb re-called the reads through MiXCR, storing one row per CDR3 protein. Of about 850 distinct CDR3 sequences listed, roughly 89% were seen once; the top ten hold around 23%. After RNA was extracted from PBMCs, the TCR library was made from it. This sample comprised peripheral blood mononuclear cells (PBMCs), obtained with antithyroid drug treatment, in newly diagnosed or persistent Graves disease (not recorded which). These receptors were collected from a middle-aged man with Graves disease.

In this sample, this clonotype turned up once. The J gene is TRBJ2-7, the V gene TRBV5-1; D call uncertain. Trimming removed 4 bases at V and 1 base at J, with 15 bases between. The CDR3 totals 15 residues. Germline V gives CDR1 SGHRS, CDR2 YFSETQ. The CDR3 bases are TGCGCCAGCAGCCCCGCCCCAGGAGAGTCCTACGAGCAGTACTTC. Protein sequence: CASSPAPGESYEQYF.

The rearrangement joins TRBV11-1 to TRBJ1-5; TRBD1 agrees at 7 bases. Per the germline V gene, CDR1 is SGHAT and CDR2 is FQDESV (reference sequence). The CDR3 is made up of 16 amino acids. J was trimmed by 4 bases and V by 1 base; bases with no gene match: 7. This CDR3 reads CASSLGWARGNQPQHF. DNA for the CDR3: TGTGCCAGCAGCTTAGGATGGGCCAGGGGGAATCAGCCCCAGCATTTT.

CDR3 region: CASSFKSGVPYGYTF. The CDR3 bases are TGTGCCAGCAGCTTTAAATCCGGGGTGCCCTATGGCTACACCTTC. V is TRBV7-9 and J is TRBJ1-2; D unclear. This CDR3 has 15 residues. V lost 3 bases and J 4 bases, leaving 15 bases between the germline ends. From germline, CDR1 is SEHNR and CDR2 FQNEAQ (reference sequence).

CDR3 amino acids: CSVMQGSETQYF. The CDR3 DNA is TGCAGCGTTATGCAGGGTTCAGAGACCCAGTACTTC. The chain has TRBV29-1 and TRBJ2-5; TRBD1 is a possible D gene (5 bases). From germline, CDR1 is SQVTM and CDR2 ANQGSEA. V lost 5 bases, J lost 4 bases, and 11 bases lay in between. This CDR3 comprises 12 residues.

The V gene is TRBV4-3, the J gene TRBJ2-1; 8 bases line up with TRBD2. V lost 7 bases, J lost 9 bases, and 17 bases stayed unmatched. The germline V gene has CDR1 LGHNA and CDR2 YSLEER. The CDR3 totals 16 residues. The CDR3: CASTHDVRTREGEQFF. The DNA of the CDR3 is TGCGCCAGCACCCACGACGTTAGGACACGGGAGGGTGAGCAGTTCTTC.

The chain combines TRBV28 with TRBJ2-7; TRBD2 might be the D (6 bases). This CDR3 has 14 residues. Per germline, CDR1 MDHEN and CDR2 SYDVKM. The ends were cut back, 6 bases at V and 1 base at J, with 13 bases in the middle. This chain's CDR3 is CASRLAGTSYEQYF. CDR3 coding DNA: TGTGCCAGCAGACTAGCCGGGACTTCCTACGAGCAGTACTTC.

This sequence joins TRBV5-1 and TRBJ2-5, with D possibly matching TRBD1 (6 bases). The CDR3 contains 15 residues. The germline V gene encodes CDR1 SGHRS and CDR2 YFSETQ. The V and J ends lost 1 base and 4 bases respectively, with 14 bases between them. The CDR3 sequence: CASSLRTALGETQYF. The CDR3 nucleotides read TGCGCCAGCAGCTTGAGGACAGCCCTCGGAGAGACCCAGTACTTC.

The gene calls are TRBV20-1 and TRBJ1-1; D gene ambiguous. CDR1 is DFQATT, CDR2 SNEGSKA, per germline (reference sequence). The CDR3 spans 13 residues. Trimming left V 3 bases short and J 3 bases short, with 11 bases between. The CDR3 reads CSARDLGYTEAFF. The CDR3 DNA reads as TGCAGTGCTAGGGACCTAGGCTACACTGAAGCTTTCTTT.

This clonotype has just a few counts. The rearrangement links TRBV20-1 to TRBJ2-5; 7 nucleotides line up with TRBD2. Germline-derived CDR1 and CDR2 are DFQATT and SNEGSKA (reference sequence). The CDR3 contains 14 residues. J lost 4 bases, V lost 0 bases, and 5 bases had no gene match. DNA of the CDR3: TGCAGTGCTAGAGACACCCGCGGGGGAGAGACCCAGTACTTC. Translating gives CSARDTRGGETQYF.

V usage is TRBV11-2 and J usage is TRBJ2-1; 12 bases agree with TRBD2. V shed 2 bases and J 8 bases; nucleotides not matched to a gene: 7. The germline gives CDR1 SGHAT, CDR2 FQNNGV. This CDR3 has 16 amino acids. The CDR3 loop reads CASSLFLAGGPYEQFF. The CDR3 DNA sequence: TGTGCCAGCAGCTTATTCCTAGCGGGGGGGCCCTATGAGCAGTTCTTC.

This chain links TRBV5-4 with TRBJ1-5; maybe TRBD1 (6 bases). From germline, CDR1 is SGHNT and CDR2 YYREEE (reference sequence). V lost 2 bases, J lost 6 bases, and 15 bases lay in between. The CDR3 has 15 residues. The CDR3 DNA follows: TGTGCCAGCAGCTTAGTGCCGGGGGGCCGTCAGCCCCAGCATTTT. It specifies CASSLVPGGRQPQHF.

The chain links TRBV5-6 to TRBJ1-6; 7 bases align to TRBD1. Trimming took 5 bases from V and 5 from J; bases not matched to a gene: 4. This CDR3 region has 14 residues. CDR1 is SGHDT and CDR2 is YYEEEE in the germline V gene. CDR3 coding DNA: TGTGCCAGCAGTAAGGACAGGAATAATTCACCCCTCCACTTT. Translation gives CASSKDRNNSPLHF.

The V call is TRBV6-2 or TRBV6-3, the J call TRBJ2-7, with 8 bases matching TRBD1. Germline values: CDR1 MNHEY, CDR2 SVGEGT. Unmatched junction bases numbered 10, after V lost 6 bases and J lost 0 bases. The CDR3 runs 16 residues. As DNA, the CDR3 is TGTGCCAGCAGCAAAGGACAGGGACTTGGCTCCTACGAGCAGTACTTC. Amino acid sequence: CASSKGQGLGSYEQYF.

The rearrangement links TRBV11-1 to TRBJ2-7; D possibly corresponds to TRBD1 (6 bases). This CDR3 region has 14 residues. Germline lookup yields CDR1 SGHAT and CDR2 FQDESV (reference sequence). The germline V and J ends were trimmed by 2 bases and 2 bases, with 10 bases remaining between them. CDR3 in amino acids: CASSLQGQAYEQYF. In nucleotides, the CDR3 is TGTGCCAGCAGCTTACAGGGGCAAGCCTACGAGCAGTACTTC. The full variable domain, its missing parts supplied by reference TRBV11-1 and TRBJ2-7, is EAEVAQSPRYKITEKSQAVAFWCDPISGHATLYWYRQILGQGPELLVQFQDESVVDDSQLPKDRFSAERLKGVDSTLKIQPAELGDSAMYLCASSLQGQAYEQYFGPGTRLTVT.

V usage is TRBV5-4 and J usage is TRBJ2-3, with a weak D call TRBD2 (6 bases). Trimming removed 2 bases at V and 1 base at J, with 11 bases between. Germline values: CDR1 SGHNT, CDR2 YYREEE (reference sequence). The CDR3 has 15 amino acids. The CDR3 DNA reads TGTGCCAGCAGCTTTCCGGGGGAAGGCACAGATACGCAGTATTTT. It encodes CASSFPGEGTDTQYF. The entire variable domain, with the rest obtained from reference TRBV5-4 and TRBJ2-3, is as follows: ETGVTQSPTHLIKTRGQQVTLRCSSQSGHNTVSWYQQALGQGPQFIFQYYREEENGRGNFPPRFSGLQFPNYSSELNVNALELDDSALYLCASSFPGEGTDTQYFGPGTRLTVL.

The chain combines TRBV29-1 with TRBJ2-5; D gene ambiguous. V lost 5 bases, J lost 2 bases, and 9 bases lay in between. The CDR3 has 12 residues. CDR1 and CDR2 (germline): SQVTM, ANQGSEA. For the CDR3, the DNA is TGCAGCGTTTCGTTAGAGCAAGAGACCCAGTACTTC. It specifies CSVSLEQETQYF.

CDR3 in DNA: TGCAGTGTCCCGGGACTAGCGGGGGGCACAGATACGCAGTATTTT. This gives the protein CSVPGLAGGTDTQYF. The rearrangement links TRBV20-1 to TRBJ2-3, with TRBD2 identical over 14 bases. CDR3 size: 15 residues. V lost 7 bases and J lost 1; bases outside the gene matches: 4. Germline V gives CDR1 DFQATT, CDR2 SNEGSKA (reference sequence).

DNA for the CDR3: TGTGCCAGCAGCTTAGACACCGGGACAGAAGAGACCCAGTACTTC. It translates to CASSLDTGTEETQYF. The chain is built from TRBV11-2 and TRBJ2-5, with 7 bases fitting TRBD1. V was clipped by 0 bases and J by 3 bases; unmatched bases: 4. The germline V gene encodes CDR1 SGHAT and CDR2 FQNNGV. The CDR3 runs to 15 residues.

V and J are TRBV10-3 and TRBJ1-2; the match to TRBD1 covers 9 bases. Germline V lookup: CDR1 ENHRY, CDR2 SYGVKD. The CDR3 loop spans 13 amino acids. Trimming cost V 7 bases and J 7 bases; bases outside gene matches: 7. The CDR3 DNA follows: TGTGCCATCACCGACACAGGGGGCGGTGGCTACACCTTC. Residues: CAITDTGGGGYTF.